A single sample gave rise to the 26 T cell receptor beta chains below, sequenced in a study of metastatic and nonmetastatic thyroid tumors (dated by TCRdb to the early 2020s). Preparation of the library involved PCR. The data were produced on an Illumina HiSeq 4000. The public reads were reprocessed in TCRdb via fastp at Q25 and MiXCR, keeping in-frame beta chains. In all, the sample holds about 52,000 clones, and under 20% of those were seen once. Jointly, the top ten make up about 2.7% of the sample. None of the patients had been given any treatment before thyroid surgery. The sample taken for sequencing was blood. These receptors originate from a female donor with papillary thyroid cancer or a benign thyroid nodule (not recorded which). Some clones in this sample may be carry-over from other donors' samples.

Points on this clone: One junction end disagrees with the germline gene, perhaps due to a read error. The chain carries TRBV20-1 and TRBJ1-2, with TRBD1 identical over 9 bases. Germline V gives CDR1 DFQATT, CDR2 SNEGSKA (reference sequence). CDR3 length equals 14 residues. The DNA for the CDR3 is TGCGGTGCTGATTGGACAGGGGCTTACTATGTCTACACCTTC. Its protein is CGADWTGAYYVYTF.

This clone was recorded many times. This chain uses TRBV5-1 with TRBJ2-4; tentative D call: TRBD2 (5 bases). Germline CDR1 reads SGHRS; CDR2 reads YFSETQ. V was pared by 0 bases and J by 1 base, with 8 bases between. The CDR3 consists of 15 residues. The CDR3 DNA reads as TGCGCCAGCAGCTTGGTAGAGGGTGCCAAAAACATTCAGTACTTC. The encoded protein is CASSLVEGAKNIQYF.

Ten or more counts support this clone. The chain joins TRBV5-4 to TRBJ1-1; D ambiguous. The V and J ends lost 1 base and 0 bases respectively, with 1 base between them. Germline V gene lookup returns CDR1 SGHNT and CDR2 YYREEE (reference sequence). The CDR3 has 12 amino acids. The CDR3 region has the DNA TGTGCCAGCAGCTTGTTGAACACTGAAGCTTTCTTT. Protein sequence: CASSLLNTEAFF.

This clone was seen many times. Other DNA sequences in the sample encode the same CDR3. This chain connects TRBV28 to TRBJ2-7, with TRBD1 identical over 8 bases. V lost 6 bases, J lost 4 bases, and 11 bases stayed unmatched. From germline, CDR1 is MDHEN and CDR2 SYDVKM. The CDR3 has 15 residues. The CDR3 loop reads CASRQTGTGIYEQYF. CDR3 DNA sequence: TGTGCCAGCAGACAAACCGGGACAGGTATATACGAGCAGTACTTC.

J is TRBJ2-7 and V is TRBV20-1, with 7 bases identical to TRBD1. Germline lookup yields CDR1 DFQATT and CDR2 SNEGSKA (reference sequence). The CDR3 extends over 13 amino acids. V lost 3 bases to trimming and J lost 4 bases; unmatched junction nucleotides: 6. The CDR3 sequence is CSARPTGRYEQYF. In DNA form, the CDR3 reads TGCAGTGCTAGGCCGACAGGGCGTTACGAGCAGTACTTC.

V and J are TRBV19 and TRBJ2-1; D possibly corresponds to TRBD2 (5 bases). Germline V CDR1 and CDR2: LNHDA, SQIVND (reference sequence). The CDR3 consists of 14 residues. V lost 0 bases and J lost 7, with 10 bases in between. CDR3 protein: CASSIDPSHNEQFF. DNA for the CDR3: TGTGCCAGTAGTATAGACCCTAGCCATAATGAGCAGTTCTTC.

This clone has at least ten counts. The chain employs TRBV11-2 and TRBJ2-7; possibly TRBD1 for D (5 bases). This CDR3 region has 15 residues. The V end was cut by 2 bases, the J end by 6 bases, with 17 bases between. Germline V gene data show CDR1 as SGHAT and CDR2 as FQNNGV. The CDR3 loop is CASSLRSQGRIEQYF. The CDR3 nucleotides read TGTGCCAGCAGCTTAAGGTCCCAGGGTCGCATCGAGCAGTACTTC.

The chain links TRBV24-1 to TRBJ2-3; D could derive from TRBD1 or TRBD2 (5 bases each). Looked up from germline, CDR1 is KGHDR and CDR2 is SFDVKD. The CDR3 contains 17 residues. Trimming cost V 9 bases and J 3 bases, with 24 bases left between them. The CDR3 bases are TGTGCCACCCGGGACGCCCTATCAGGAGACTCGACAGATACGCAGTATTTT. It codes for CATRDALSGDSTDTQYF.

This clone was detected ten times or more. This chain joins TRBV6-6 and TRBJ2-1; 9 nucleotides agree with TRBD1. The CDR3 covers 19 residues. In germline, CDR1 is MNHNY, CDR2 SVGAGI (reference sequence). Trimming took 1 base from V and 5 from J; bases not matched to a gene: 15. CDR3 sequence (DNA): TGTGCCAGCAGTTACTTGACAGTCTTAGGACAGGGGTACGACAATGAGCAGTTCTTC. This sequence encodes CASSYLTVLGQGYDNEQFF.

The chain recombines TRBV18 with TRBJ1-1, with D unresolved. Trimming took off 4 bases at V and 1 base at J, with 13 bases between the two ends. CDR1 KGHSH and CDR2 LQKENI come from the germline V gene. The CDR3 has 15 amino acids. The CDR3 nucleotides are TGTGCCAGCTCACAACTTCCAGAGGGGAACACTGAAGCTTTCTTT. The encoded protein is CASSQLPEGNTEAFF.

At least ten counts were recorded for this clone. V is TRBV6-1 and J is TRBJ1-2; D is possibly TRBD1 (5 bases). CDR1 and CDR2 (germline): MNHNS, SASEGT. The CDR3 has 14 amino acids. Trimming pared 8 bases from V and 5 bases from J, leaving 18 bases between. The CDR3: CASATRGVEYGYTF. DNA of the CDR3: TGTGCCAGCGCCACCCGGGGGGTGGAGTATGGCTACACCTTC.

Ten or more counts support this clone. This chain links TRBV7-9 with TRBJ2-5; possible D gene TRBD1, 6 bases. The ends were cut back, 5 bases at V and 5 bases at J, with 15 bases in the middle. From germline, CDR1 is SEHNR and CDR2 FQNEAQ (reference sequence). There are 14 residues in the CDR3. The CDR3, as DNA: TGTGCCAGCAGCCCGGATCCAGGGGAGGAGACCCAGTACTTC. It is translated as CASSPDPGEETQYF.

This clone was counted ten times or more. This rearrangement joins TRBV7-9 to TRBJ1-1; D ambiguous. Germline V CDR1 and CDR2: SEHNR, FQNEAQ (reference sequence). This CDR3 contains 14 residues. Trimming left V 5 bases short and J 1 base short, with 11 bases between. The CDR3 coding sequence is TGTGCCAGCAGCCAACCCCGACGGAACACTGAAGCTTTCTTT. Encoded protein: CASSQPRRNTEAFF.

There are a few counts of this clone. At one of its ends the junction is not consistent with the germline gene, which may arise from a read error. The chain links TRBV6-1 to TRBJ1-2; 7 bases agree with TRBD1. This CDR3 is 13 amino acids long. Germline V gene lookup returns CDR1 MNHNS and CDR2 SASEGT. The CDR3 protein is CASSLGTEYVYTF. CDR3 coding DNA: TGTGCCAGCAGCCTGGGGACAGAGTATGTCTACACCTTC.

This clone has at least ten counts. This CDR3 reads CASSQGQGRMNTEAFF. DNA for the CDR3: TGCGCCAGCAGCCAGGGTCAGGGGAGGATGAACACTGAAGCTTTCTTT. The chain joins TRBV4-1 to TRBJ1-1; tentatively, D is TRBD1 (6 bases). The germline CDR1 and CDR2 sequences are MGHRA and YSYEKL. This CDR3 has 16 amino acids. V was cut by 3 bases and J by 0 bases, with 14 bases left in between.

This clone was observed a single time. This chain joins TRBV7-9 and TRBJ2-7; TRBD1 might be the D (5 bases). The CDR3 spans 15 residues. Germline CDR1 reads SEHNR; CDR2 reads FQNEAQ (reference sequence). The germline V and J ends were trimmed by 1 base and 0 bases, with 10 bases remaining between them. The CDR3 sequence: CASSLVGRDSYEQYF. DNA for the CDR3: TGTGCCAGCAGCTTAGTTGGCAGGGACTCCTACGAGCAGTACTTC.

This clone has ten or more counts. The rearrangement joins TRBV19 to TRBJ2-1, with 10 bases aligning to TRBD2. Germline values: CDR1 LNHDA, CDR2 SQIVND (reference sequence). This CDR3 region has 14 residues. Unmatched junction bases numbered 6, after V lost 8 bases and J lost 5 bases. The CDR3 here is CASGGLAVNNEQFF. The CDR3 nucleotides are TGTGCCAGTGGAGGACTAGCGGTAAACAATGAGCAGTTCTTC. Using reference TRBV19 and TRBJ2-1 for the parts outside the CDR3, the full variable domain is DGGITQSPKYLFRKEGQNVTLSCEQNLNHDAMYWYRQDPGQGLRLIYYSQIVNDFQKGDIAEGYSVSREKKESFPLTVTSAQKNPTAFYLCASGGLAVNNEQFFGPGTRLTVL.

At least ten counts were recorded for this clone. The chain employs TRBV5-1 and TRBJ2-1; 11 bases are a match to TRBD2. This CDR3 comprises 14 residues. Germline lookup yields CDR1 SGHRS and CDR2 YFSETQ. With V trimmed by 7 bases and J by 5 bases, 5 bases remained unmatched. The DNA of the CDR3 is TGCGCCAGCTTAGCGGGAGGGAACGACAATGAGCAGTTCTTC. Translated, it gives CASLAGGNDNEQFF.

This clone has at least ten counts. The CDR3 is CASSVDRGRASYNEQFF. The CDR3 nucleotides read TGTGCCAGCAGCGTAGACAGGGGGCGGGCCTCCTACAATGAGCAGTTCTTC. The chain couples TRBV9 to TRBJ2-1; 9 bases are shared with TRBD1. The length of the CDR3 is 17 residues. J was trimmed by 0 bases and V by 0 bases; bases with no gene match: 4. From germline, CDR1 is SGDLS and CDR2 YYNGEE. Filled out from reference TRBV9 and TRBJ2-1, the complete variable domain reads DSGVTQTPKHLITATGQRVTLRCSPRSGDLSVYWYQQSLDQGLQFLIQYYNGEERAKGNILERFSAQQFPDLHSELNLSSLELGDSALYFCASSVDRGRASYNEQFFGPGTRLTVL.

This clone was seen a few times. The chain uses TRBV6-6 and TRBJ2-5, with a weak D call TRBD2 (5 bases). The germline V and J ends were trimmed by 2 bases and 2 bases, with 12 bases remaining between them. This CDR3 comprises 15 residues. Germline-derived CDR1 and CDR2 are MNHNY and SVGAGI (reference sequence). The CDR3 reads CASSYNAGLQETQYF. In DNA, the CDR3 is TGTGCCAGCAGTTACAATGCGGGCTTACAAGAGACCCAGTACTTC.

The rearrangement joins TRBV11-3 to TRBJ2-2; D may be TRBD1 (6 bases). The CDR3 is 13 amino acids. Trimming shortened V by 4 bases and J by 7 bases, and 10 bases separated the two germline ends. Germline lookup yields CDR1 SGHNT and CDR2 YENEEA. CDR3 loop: CASSSDSIGELFF. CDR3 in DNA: TGTGCCAGCAGCTCGGACAGTATCGGGGAGCTGTTTTTT.

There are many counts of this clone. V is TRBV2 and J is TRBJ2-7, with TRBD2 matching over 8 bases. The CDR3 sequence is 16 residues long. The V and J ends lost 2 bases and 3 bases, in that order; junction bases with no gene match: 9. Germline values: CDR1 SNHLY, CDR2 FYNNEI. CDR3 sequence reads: CASSESGSGRDYEQYF. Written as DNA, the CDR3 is TGTGCCAGCAGTGAAAGTGGAAGCGGGAGAGACTACGAGCAGTACTTC.

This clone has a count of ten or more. The CDR3: CSARVDRNTEAFF. DNA of the CDR3: TGCAGTGCTAGAGTAGACAGGAACACTGAAGCTTTCTTT. The chain combines TRBV20-1 with TRBJ1-1; D perhaps matches TRBD1 (5 bases). Germline V gives CDR1 DFQATT, CDR2 SNEGSKA (reference sequence). The V end was cut by 1 base, the J end by 1 base, with 7 bases between. There are 13 residues in the CDR3.

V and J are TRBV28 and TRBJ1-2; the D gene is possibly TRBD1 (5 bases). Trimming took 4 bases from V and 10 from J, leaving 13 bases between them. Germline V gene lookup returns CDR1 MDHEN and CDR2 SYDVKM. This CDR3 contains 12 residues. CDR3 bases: TGTGCCAGCAGTTCCATGGGGCTTGTCTACACCTTC. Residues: CASSSMGLVYTF.

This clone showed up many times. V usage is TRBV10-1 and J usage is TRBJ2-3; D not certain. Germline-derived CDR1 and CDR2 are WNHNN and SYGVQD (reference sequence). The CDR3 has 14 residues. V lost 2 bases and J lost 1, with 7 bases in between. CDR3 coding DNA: TGCGCCAGCAGTGAGGTGGTTGGCACAGATACGCAGTATTTT. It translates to CASSEVVGTDTQYF.

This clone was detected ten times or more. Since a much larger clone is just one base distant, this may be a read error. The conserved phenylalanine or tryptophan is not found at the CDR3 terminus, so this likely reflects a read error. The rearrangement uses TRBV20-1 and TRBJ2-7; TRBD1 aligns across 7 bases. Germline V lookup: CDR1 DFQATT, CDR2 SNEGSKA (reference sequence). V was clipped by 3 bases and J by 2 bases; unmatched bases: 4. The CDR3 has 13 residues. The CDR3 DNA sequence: TGCAGTGCTAGGGGGGACAGCCCCTACGAGCAGTACCTC. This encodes CSARGDSPYEQYL.